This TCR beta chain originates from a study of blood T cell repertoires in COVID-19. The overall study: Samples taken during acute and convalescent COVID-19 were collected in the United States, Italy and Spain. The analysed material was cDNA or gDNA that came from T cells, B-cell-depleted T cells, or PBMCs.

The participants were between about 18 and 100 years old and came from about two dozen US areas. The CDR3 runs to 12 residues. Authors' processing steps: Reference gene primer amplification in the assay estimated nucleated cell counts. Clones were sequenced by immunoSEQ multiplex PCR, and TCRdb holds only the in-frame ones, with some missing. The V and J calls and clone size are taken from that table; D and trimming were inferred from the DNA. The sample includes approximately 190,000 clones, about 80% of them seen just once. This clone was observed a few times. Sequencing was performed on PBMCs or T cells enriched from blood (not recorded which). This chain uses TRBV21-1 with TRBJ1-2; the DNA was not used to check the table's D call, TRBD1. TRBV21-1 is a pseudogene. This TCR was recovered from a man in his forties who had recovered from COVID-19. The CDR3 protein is CASRTGGYGYTF. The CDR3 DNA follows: TGTGCCAGCAGGACAGGGGGCTATGGCTACACCTTC.